The rows below give T cell receptor beta chains drawn from one sample of a study of T-cell reconstitution after alpha-beta-depleted transplantation in children. TCRdb recomputed calls from the PCR reads with MiXCR, one row per CDR3 protein. The repertoire holds 60,000 to 80,000 distinct CDR3 sequences, 7.3% seen once, with around 2.5% in the top ten. Here the sequenced sample was PBMCs from the stem cell graft donor, taken from the stem cell graft. All receptors come from a human donor who donated a stem cell graft to a child with acute lymphoblastic leukemia. Each CDR3 is given with its conserved first and last residue. Each record gives: D gene, J gene, V gene, CDR3 length, clone size, CDR3 protein, CDR3 DNA. The D gene is left open where the match is weak. The size entry is marked missing in some rows and otherwise reads once, few, many or a size class.

>.|TRBJ1-1|TRBV6-1|13|many
CASSDRENTEAFF
TGTGCCAGCAGTGACAGGGAGAACACTGAAGCTTTCTTT
>.|TRBJ1-6|TRBV11-2|18|many
CASSLEGVASSYNSPLHF
TGTGCCAGCAGCTTAGAGGGGGTGGCGAGCTCCTATAATTCACCCCTCCACTTT
>.|TRBJ1-5|TRBV27|14|many
CASSSGYSNQPQHF
TGTGCCAGCAGTTCGGGGTATAGCAATCAGCCCCAGCATTTT
>.|TRBJ1-4|TRBV3-1|15|many
CASSQKGAANEKLFF
TGTGCCAGCAGCCAAAAAGGGGCGGCTAATGAAAAACTGTTTTTT
>TRBD1|TRBJ2-7|TRBV3-1|15|many
CATSPGNRGSYEQYF
TGTGCCACCTCCCCTGGGAACAGGGGCTCCTACGAGCAGTACTTC
>TRBD2|TRBJ2-7|TRBV6-5|16|many
CASSFSGTTSSYEQYF
TGTGCCAGCAGTTTTTCCGGGACTACCTCATCCTACGAGCAGTACTTC
>.|TRBJ2-2|TRBV5-1|13|many
CASSNPNTGELFF
TGCGCCAGCAGCAACCCCAACACCGGGGAGCTGTTTTTT
>.|TRBJ2-7|TRBV2|13|.
CASSVPSSYEQYF
TGTGCCAGCAGTGTTCCCAGCTCCTACGAGCAGTACTTC
>.|TRBJ1-5|TRBV19|15|.
CASSIQKGSNQPQHF
TGTGCCAGTAGTATACAAAAAGGGAGCAATCAGCCCCAGCATTTT
>TRBD2|TRBJ2-2|TRBV12-3/TRBV12-4|16|many
CASSSGGGRVTGELFF
TGTGCCAGCAGTTCCGGGGGGGGGCGAGTCACCGGGGAGCTGTTTTTT
>.|TRBJ1-5|TRBV7-2|14|many
CASSFGRTAQPQHF
TGTGCCAGCAGCTTCGGCAGGACAGCACAGCCCCAGCATTTT
>TRBD1|TRBJ2-1|TRBV11-3|15|many
CASSSSGTGGNEQFF
TGTGCCAGCAGCTCTTCCGGGACAGGGGGGAATGAGCAGTTCTTC
>.|TRBJ2-3|TRBV27|15|many
CASSLLDRRADTQYF
TGTGCCAGCAGTTTACTCGACCGCAGGGCAGATACGCAGTATTTT
>TRBD1|TRBJ2-3|TRBV3-1|15|many
CASRQGGASTDTQYF
TGTGCCTCTCGACAGGGGGGGGCTAGCACAGATACGCAGTATTTT
>TRBD1|TRBJ2-7|TRBV6-5|15|many
CASSYSGTGLYEQYF
TGTGCCAGCAGTTACTCCGGGACAGGGCTCTACGAGCAGTACTTC
>TRBD2|TRBJ2-2|TRBV20-1|14|many
CSAKGLAESGELFF
TGCAGTGCCAAAGGGCTAGCGGAGAGCGGGGAGCTGTTTTTT
>.|TRBJ2-1|TRBV4-1|16|many
CASSQEGRSSYNEQFF
TGCGCCAGCAGCCAAGAGGGCCGAAGCTCCTACAATGAGCAGTTCTTC
>TRBD2|TRBJ2-7|TRBV7-9|16|many
CASSTQTSGRPYEQYF
TGTGCCAGCAGCACTCAGACTAGCGGGAGGCCCTACGAGCAGTACTTC
>TRBD1|TRBJ2-3|TRBV5-1|19|many
CASSRSGTGDQPSTDTQYF
TGCGCCAGCAGCCGCTCCGGGACAGGTGATCAGCCTAGCACAGATACGCAGTATTTT
>TRBD2|TRBJ2-2|TRBV7-9|13|many
CASIPGGSGELFF
TGTGCCAGCATCCCGGGGGGATCCGGGGAGCTGTTTTTT
>.|TRBJ1-5|TRBV7-3|15|many
CASSWEGPSNQPQHF
TGTGCCAGCAGCTGGGAGGGACCCTCCAATCAGCCCCAGCATTTT
>.|TRBJ1-1|TRBV12-3/TRBV12-4|15|medium-sized
CASSPHRERNTEAFF
TGTGCCAGCAGTCCACACAGGGAAAGGAACACTGAAGCTTTCTTT
>.|TRBJ1-3|TRBV12-3/TRBV12-4|14|many
CASSKQGAGNTIYF
TGTGCCAGCAGTAAACAGGGCGCTGGAAACACCATATATTTT